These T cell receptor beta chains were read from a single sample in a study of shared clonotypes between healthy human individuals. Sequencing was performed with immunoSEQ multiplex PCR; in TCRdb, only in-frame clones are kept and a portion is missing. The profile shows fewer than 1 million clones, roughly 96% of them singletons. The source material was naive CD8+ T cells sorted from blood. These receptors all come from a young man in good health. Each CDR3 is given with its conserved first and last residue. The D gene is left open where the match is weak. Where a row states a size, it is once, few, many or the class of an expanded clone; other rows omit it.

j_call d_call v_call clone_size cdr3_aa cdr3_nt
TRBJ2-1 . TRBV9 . CASSGEGIYNEQFF TGTGCCAGCAGCGGAGAAGGGATATACAATGAGCAGTTCTTC
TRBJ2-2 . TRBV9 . CASSVWEAPNTGELFF TGTGCCAGCAGCGTCTGGGAGGCGCCGAACACCGGGGAGCTGTTTTTT
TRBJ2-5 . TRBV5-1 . CASSLGASSGGIQETQYF TGCGCCAGCAGCTTGGGTGCCTCGAGCGGAGGGATTCAAGAGACCCAGTACTTC
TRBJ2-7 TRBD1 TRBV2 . CASSQTGGIYEQYF TGTGCCAGCAGTCAGACAGGGGGCATTTACGAGCAGTACTTC
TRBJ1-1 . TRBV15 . CAASDGGTEAFF TGTGCAGCAAGTGATGGGGGCACTGAAGCTTTCTTT
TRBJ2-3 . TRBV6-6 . CASSTWDTQYF TGTGCCAGCAGCACGTGGGATACGCAGTATTTT
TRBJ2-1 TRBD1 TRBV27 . CASRGDRASYNEQFF TGTGCCAGCAGAGGGGACAGGGCATCCTACAATGAGCAGTTCTTC
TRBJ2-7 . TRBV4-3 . CASSQDGAGPYEQYF TGCGCCAGCAGCCAAGATGGAGCGGGCCCTTACGAGCAGTACTTC
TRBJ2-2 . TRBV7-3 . CASSPTYTGELFF TGTGCCAGCAGCCCTACCTATACCGGGGAGCTGTTTTTT
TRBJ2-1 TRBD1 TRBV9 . CASSVGDREYNEQFF TGTGCCAGCAGCGTAGGGGACAGGGAATACAATGAGCAGTTCTTC
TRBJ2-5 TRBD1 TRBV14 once CASSQVGQGLTQYF TGTGCCAGCAGCCAAGTCGGACAGGGATTGACCCAGTACTTC
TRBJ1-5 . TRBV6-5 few CASSPTGGSDQPQHF TGTGCCAGCAGTCCGACCGGGGGCTCGGATCAGCCCCAGCATTTT
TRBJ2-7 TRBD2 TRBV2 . CASRGLMTSGITPWGEQYF TGTGCCAGCAGGGGCCTCATGACTAGCGGGATAACACCGTGGGGTGAGCAGTACTTC
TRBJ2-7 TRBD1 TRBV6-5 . CASSFSRDRGPYEQYF TGTGCCAGCAGTTTTTCCCGGGACAGGGGGCCCTACGAGCAGTACTTC
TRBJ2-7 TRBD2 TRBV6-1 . CASSGAGGSYEQYF TGTGCCAGCAGTGGTGCGGGAGGTAGCTACGAGCAGTACTTC
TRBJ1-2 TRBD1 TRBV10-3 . CAIKGRDRGPLIYGYTF TGTGCCATCAAAGGTAGGGACAGGGGGCCACTTATCTATGGCTACACCTTC
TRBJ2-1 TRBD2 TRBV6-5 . CASRKGLPTYNEQFF TGTGCCAGCAGAAAGGGACTACCAACCTACAATGAGCAGTTCTTC
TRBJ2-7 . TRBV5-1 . CASSFAGYEQYF TGCGCCAGCAGCTTTGCGGGCTACGAGCAGTACTTC
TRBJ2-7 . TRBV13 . CASGGGKAYEQYF TGTGCCAGCGGGGGCGGGAAAGCCTACGAGCAGTACTTC
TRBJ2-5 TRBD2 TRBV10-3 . CAISDGTSGRARETQYF TGTGCCATCAGTGACGGGACTAGCGGGAGGGCAAGAGAGACCCAGTACTTC